This T cell receptor beta chain was found in a study of chemoradiotherapy in HPV16-positive cancers. As concerns this clone: Its matching antigen is unknown.

Findings and limits, study-wide: HPV-specific T cells were functionally defined from only a couple of HPV16-positive patients. Better recurrence-free survival went with HPV-responsive T-cell expansion in HPV16-positive patients.

Assay used: immunoSEQ multiplex PCR; TCRdb lists only in-frame clones, some missing. The sample shows about 14,000 clones, roughly 90% of them seen only once. The CDR3 covers 12 residues. In germline, CDR1 is KGHSH, CDR2 LQKENI. V was cut by 6 bases and J by 6 bases, with 10 bases left in between. V usage is TRBV18 and J usage is TRBJ2-3, with unresolved D. This clonotype was sampled from a human donor with HPV-associated anogenital cancer. Sequences were derived from tumor tissue, sampled from a patient who underwent chemoradiotherapy. CDR3 amino acids: CASSPVMDTQYF. Here the CDR3 DNA reads TGTGCCAGCTCCCCAGTGATGGATACGCAGTATTTT.